This is a list of T cell receptor beta chains from one sample in a study of T-cell reconstitution after alpha-beta-depleted transplantation in children. MiXCR, applied by TCRdb to the PCR reads, yields one record per CDR3 protein. The profile shows almost 500,000 distinct CDR3 sequences, approximately 13% of them singletons. Sequencing used PBMCs from the stem cell graft donor, obtained from the stem cell graft. Receptors were obtained from a human donor who donated a stem cell graft to a child with combined immunodeficiency. Both conserved end residues are part of each CDR3. A D gene is named only where the DNA matches it firmly. Only some rows state a clone size, as once, few, many or a class for expanded clones.

abundance	v_gene	j_gene	d_gene	CDR3aa	CDR3nt
few	TRBV6-1	TRBJ2-5	NA	CASRPAFQRETQYF	TGTGCCAGCAGACCGGCCTTTCAGCGAGAGACCCAGTACTTC
NA	TRBV6-2/TRBV6-3	TRBJ2-7	NA	CASSPRTYYEQYF	TGTGCCAGCAGCCCCCGGACGTACTACGAGCAGTACTTC
few	TRBV7-2	TRBJ2-7	TRBD2	CASSLLAVISYEQYF	TGTGCCAGCAGCTTACTAGCGGTTATCTCCTACGAGCAGTACTTC
many	TRBV7-2	TRBJ2-5	TRBD2	CASSFTGTSLETQYF	TGTGCCAGCAGCTTCACCGGGACTAGCCTAGAGACCCAGTACTTC
few	TRBV15	TRBJ2-2	NA	CATSRDYRDTGELFF	TGTGCCACCAGCAGAGATTATCGAGACACCGGGGAGCTGTTTTTT
many	TRBV29-1	TRBJ2-2	NA	CSVERQRNTGELFF	TGCAGCGTTGAAAGGCAGCGGAACACCGGGGAGCTGTTTTTT
few	TRBV14	TRBJ2-1	NA	CASSQWDLTGNEQFF	TGTGCCAGCAGCCAGTGGGACTTGACGGGGAATGAGCAGTTCTTC
few	TRBV12-3/TRBV12-4	TRBJ2-2	NA	CASSPGWPRNTGELFF	TGTGCCAGCAGCCCGGGGTGGCCAAGGAACACCGGGGAGCTGTTTTTT
NA	TRBV27	TRBJ2-7	NA	CATRLGHSSYEQYF	TGTGCCACTCGTCTGGGCCACAGCTCCTACGAGCAGTACTTC
few	TRBV2	TRBJ2-3	NA	CASSESLRGSYTDTQYF	TGTGCCAGCAGTGAATCTCTTCGGGGGTCCTACACAGATACGCAGTATTTT
NA	TRBV6-5	TRBJ1-5	NA	CASSYSGLPGTQHF	TGTGCCAGCAGTTACTCGGGGCTCCCGGGGACCCAGCATTTT
NA	TRBV29-1	TRBJ2-3	TRBD1	CSVRGQGTDTQYF	TGCAGCGTTCGAGGACAGGGCACAGATACGCAGTATTTT
few	TRBV6-5	TRBJ2-1	TRBD2	CASSSPIGLANYNEQFF	TGTGCCAGCAGCTCTCCCATAGGACTAGCGAACTACAATGAGCAGTTCTTC
many	TRBV27	TRBJ2-1	TRBD2	CASSLGGRRYNEQFF	TGTGCCAGCAGTTTAGGCGGGAGGCGGTACAATGAGCAGTTCTTC
many	TRBV5-1	TRBJ1-1	NA	CASSPLGPYSQNTEAFF	TGCGCCAGCAGCCCTCTAGGACCCTACAGCCAGAACACTGAAGCTTTCTTT
few	TRBV12-3/TRBV12-4	TRBJ2-5	TRBD1	CASSPGTGPWETQYF	TGTGCCAGCAGCCCCGGGACAGGGCCCTGGGAGACCCAGTACTTC
NA	TRBV11-2	TRBJ1-6	TRBD1	CASSKDRGESPLHF	TGTGCCAGCAGTAAAGACAGGGGAGAATCACCCCTCCACTTT
many	TRBV24-1	TRBJ2-1	NA	CATWQEGNEQFF	TGTGCCACCTGGCAAGAAGGGAATGAGCAGTTCTTC
few	TRBV4-3	TRBJ2-3	NA	CASSQQGAADTQYF	TGCGCCAGCAGCCAACAAGGAGCGGCAGATACGCAGTATTTT
NA	TRBV3-1	TRBJ2-5	NA	CASSQGVGDVGETQYF	TGTGCCAGCAGTCAAGGAGTGGGTGACGTCGGGGAGACCCAGTACTTC
many	TRBV5-1	TRBJ1-6	NA	CASSLAGYSPLHF	TGCGCCAGCAGCTTGGCCGGGTATTCACCCCTCCACTTT
few	TRBV12-3/TRBV12-4	TRBJ2-1	TRBD1	CASSSRTGWAYNEQFF	TGTGCCAGCAGTTCTCGGACAGGGTGGGCCTACAATGAGCAGTTCTTC
NA	TRBV12-3/TRBV12-4	TRBJ2-5	NA	CASRPPGQVETQYF	TGTGCCAGCAGGCCCCCCGGGCAGGTGGAGACCCAGTACTTC
NA	TRBV11-2	TRBJ2-1	TRBD1	CASSLEFKGQGNNEQFF	TGTGCCAGCAGCTTAGAATTTAAAGGACAGGGCAACAATGAGCAGTTCTTC
few	TRBV7-2	TRBJ2-3	NA	CASSPWGGDTSSDTQYF	TGTGCCAGCAGCCCCTGGGGTGGGGACACCTCCTCAGATACGCAGTATTTT
few	TRBV29-1	TRBJ2-7	NA	CSVGPTGGYEQYF	TGCAGCGTTGGTCCTACCGGGGGCTACGAGCAGTACTTC